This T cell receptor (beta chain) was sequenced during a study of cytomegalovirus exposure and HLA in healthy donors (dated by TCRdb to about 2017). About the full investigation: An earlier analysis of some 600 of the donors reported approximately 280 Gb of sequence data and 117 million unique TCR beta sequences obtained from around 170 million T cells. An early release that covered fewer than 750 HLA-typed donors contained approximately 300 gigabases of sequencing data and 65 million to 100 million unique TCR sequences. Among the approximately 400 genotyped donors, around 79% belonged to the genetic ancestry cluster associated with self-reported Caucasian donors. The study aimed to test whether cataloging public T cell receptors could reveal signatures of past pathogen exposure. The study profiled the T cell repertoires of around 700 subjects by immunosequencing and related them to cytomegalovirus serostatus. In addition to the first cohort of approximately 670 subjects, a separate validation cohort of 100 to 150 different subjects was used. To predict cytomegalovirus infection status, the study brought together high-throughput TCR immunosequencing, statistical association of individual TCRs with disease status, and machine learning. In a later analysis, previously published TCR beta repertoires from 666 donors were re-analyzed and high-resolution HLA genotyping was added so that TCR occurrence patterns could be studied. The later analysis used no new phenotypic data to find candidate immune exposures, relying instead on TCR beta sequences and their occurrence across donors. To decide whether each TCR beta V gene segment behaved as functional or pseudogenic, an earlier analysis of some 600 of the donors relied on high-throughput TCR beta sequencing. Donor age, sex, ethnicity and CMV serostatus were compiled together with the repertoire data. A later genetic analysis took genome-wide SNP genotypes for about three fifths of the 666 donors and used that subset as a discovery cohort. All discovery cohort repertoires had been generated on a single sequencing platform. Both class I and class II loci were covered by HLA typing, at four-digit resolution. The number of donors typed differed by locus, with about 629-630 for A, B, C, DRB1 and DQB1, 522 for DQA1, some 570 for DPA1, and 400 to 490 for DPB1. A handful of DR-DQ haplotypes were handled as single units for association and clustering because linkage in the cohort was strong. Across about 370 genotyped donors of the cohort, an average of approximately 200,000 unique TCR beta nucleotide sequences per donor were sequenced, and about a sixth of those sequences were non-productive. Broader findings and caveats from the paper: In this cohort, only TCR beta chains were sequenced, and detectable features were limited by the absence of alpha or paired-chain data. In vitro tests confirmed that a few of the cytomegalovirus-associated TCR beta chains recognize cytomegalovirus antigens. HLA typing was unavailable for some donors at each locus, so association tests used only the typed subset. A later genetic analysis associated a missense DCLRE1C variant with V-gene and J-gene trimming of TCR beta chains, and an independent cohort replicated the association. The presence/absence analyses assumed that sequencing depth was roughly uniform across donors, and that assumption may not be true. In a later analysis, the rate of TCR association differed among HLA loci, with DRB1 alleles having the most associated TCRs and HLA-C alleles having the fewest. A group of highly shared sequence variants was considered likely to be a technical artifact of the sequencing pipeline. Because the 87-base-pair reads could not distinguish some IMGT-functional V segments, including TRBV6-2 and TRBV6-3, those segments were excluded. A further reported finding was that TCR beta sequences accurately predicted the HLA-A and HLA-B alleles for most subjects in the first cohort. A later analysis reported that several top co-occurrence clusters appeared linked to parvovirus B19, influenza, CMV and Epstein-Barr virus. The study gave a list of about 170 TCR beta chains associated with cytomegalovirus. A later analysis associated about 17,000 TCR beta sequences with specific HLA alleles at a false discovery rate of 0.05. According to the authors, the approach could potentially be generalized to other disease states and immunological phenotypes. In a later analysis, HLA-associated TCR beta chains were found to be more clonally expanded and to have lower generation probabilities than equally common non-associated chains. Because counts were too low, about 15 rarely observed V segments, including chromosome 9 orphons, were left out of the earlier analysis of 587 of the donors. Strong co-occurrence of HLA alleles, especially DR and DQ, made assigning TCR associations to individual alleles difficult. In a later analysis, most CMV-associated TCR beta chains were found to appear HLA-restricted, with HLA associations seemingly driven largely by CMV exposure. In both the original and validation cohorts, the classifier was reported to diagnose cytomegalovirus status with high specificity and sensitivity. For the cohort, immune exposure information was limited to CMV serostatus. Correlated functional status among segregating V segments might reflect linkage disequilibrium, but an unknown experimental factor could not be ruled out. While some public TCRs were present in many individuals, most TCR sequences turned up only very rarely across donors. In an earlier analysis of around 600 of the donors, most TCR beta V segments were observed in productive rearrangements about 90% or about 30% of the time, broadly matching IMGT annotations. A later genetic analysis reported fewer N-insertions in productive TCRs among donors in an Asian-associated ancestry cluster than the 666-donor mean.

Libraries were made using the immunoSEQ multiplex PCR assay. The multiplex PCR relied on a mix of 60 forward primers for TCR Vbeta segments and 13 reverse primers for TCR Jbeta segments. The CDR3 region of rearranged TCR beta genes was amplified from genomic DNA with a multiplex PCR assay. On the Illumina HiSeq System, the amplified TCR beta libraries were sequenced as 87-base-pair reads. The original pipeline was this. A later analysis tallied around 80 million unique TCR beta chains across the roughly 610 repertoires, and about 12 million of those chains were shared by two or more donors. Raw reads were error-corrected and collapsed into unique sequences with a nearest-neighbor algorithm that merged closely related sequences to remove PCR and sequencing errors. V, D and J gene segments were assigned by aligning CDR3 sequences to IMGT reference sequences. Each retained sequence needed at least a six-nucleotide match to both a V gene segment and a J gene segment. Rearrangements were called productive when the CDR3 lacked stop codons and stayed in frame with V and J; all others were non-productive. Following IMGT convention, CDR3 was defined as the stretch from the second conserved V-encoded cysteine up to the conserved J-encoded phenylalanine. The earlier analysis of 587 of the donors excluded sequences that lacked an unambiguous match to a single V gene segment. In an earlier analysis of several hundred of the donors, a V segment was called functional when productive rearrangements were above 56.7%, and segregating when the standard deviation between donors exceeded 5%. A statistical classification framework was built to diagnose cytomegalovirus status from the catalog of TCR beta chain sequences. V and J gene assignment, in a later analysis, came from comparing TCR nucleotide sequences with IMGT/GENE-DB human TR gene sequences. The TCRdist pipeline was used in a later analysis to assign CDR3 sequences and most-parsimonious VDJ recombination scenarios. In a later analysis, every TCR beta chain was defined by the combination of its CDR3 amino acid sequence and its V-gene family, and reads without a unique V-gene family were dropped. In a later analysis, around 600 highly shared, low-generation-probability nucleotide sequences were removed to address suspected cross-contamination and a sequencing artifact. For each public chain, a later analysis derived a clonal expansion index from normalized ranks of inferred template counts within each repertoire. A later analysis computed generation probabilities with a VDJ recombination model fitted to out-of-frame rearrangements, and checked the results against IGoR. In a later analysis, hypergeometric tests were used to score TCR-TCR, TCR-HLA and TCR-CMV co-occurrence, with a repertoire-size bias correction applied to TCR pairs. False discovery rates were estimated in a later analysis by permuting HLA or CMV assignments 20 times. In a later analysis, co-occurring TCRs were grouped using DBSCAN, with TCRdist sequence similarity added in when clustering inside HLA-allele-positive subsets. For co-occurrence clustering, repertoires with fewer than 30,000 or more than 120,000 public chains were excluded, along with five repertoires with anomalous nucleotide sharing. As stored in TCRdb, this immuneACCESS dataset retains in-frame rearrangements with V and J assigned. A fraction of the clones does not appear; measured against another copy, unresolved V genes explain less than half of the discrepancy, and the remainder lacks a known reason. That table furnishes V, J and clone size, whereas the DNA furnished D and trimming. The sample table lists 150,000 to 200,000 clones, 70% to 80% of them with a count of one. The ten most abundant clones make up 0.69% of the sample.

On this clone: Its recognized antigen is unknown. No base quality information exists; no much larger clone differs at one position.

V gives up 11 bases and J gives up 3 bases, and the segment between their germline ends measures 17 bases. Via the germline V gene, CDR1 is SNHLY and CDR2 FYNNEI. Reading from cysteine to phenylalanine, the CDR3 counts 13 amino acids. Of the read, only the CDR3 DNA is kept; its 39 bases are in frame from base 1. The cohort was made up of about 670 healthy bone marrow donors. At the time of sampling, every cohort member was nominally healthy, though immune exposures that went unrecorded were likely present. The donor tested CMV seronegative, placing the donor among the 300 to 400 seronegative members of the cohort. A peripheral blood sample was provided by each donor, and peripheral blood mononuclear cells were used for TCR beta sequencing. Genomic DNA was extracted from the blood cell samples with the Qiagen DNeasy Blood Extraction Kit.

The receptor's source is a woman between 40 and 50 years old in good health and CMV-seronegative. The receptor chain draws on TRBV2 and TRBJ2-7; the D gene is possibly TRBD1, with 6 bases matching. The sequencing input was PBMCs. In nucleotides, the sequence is TGTGCCGTCCCGGGACAAGCGGTCTACGAGCAGTACTTC. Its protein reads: CAVPGQAVYEQYF.